This TCR beta chain comes out of a study of T cell responses to AZD1222 COVID-19 vaccine. The study, taken as a whole, reports: It should be noted that donors were predominantly white British and more often female, and clonal diversity was possibly underestimated. Increases in Spike-specific TCR breadth and depth were seen after two AZD1222 doses. Repertoire collection took place solely once the T cell response had peaked.

Per germline, CDR1 KGHSH and CDR2 LQKENI. V shed 3 bases and J shed 2 bases, with 17 bases lying between them. This CDR3 is 16 amino acids long. Clones were sequenced by immunoSEQ multiplex PCR, and TCRdb holds only the in-frame ones, with some missing. The repertoire holds 95,000 to 150,000 clones, with roughly 87% as singletons. Details on this clone: What it recognizes is unknown.

The chain has TRBV18 and TRBJ2-7; tentative D call: TRBD2 (5 bases). This TCR was sampled from an adult in good health. The sequencing used peripheral blood, collected on day 0 of MenACWY control vaccination. CDR3 nucleotide sequence: TGTGCCAGCTCACCCACCGGGGTTGGTAGTACCTACGAGCAGTACGTC. This translates into CASSPTGVGSTYEQYV.